This record covers a single T cell receptor (beta chain). DNA was extracted from unsorted cell suspensions stored frozen. The data stem from a study of immune cell composition in non-small cell lung cancer. This CDR3 is 14 amino acids long. Germline assignment: CDR1 SGHTA and CDR2 FQGTGA. V gave up 5 bases and J gave up 5 bases, with 16 bases separating them. Assay: immunoSEQ multiplex PCR; the TCRdb copy retains only in-frame clones and omits some. The sample has 1,500 to 2,000 clones, 70% to 80% seen once. V usage is TRBV7-3 and J usage is TRBJ2-7; possibly TRBD1 for D (6 bases). The sequenced material came from lung tumor tissue. This TCR came from a human donor with non-small cell lung cancer. The CDR3 region is CASSPTGSLDEQYF. DNA of the CDR3: TGTGCCAGCAGCCCGACAGGATCCCTCGACGAGCAGTACTTC.